The entry that follows covers one T cell receptor beta chain sequence. Antigen specificity is unknown. The CDR3 has 18 amino acids. V lost 6 bases and J lost 4, with 24 bases in between. Germline values: CDR1 MDHEN, CDR2 SYDVKM. Method: immunoSEQ multiplex PCR; TCRdb's copy keeps in-frame clones and lacks some. Of about 130,000 clones listed, more than 75% were seen once; the top ten hold around 1%. The data derive from a study of T cell responses to AZD1222 COVID-19 vaccine. General study results and limits: Spike regions recognized by vaccine-associated CD4 TCRs spanned the protein, led by 160-218 and 743-854. Most donors were white British, females outnumbered males, and clonal diversity was possibly underestimated. Nearly half of the spike-specific TCRs reportedly recognize variant regions that carry no mutations.

Second doses were pooled across both intervals (about 4 or about 12 weeks). Sequencing used peripheral blood, obtained 28 days after the second AZD1222 dose. The sequence was collected from an adult who received the AZD1222 COVID-19 vaccine. V and J are TRBV28 and TRBJ1-4; D possibly corresponds to TRBD1 (6 bases). The CDR3 DNA reads as TGTGCCAGCAGGTCTACGACAGGAGTTAAATTCGGTAATGAAAAACTGTTTTTT. Amino acid sequence: CASRSTTGVKFGNEKLFF.